This entry features one TCR beta chain sequence. Authors' methods: From reference gene primer amplification, estimates of nucleated cell counts were derived. Libraries were prepared by immunoSEQ multiplex PCR; TCRdb keeps only in-frame clonotypes and omits some of them. Clonal size and the V and J genes are those of that table, whereas D and trimming came from the DNA. The data show about 250,000 clones, roughly 81% seen once. CDR1 and CDR2 (germline): SEHNR, FQNEAQ (reference sequence). J was trimmed by 2 bases and V by 5 bases; bases with no gene match: 10. CDR3 length equals 17 residues. This entry is derived from a study of blood T cell repertoires in COVID-19. About the research overall: Samples taken during acute and convalescent COVID-19 were collected in the United States, Italy and Spain. T cells, B-cell-depleted T cells, or PBMCs provided the cDNA or gDNA that served as material.

The sequence came from a man between 50 and 59 years old with acute or convalescent COVID-19. The chain carries TRBV7-9 and TRBJ1-2, with TRBD1 matching 11 bases. Sequences were obtained from peripheral blood. The CDR3 nucleotides are TGTGCCAGCAGCCCCACGGACAGGGGGCATATCAACTATGGCTACACCTTC. This gives the protein CASSPTDRGHINYGYTF.